What follows are 9 T cell receptor beta chains derived from one specimen sequenced in a study of T-cell reconstitution after alpha-beta-depleted transplantation in children. Unique molecular identifiers were built into the TCRbeta library. TCRdb redid the calling of the PCR reads with MiXCR, one entry per CDR3 protein. In the table there are 45,000 or so distinct CDR3 sequences, 52% of which are singletons. The sequencing used peripheral blood, collected before TCRalphabeta/CD19-depleted stem cell transplant. These receptors were taken from a boy in the first two years of life with SCID, due to receive a stem cell transplant.

This clonotype was counted at least ten times. The chain joins TRBV6-4 to TRBJ1-1; weak D call: TRBD1 (5 bases). This CDR3 contains 13 residues. Germline V gene data show CDR1 as MRHNA and CDR2 as SNTAGT. V was shortened by 5 bases and J by 4 bases, with 11 bases between the two germline ends. Written as DNA, the CDR3 is TGTGCCAGCAGTCCAGGGAGTACCACTGAAGCTTTCTTT. Amino acids: CASSPGSTTEAFF.

This chain connects TRBV5-1 to TRBJ2-5; D is possibly TRBD1 (7 bases). The CDR3 is made up of 16 amino acids. CDR1 is SGHRS and CDR2 is YFSETQ in the germline V gene. Trimming stripped 4 bases from V and 4 bases from J, with 20 bases between. The CDR3, as DNA: TGCGCCAGCAGCGCGGGGACAGCTACCTTGAGAGAGACCCAGTACTTC. Amino acids: CASSAGTATLRETQYF.

This clonotype was seen more than once but under ten times. The rearrangement joins TRBV27 to TRBJ1-2; 8 bases match TRBD1. The CDR3 contains 13 residues. Germline CDR1 MNHEY, CDR2 SMNVEV (reference sequence). V dropped 5 bases and J dropped 4; count of bases not matched to a gene: 3. CDR3 region: CASSQQGGYGYTF. The CDR3 nucleotides read TGTGCCAGCAGTCAACAGGGGGGCTATGGCTACACCTTC.

CDR3: CASSQAPGTGDTYTNTGELFF. The DNA of the CDR3 is TGCGCCAGCAGCCAAGCTCCCGGGACAGGGGATACTTACACGAACACCGGGGAGCTGTTTTTT. The J gene is TRBJ2-2, the V gene TRBV4-1, with 10 bases lining up with TRBD1. CDR1 is MGHRA, CDR2 YSYEKL, per germline. J lost 0 bases, V lost 1 base, and 14 bases had no gene match. The CDR3 totals 21 residues.

This clonotype was counted a few times. The chain joins TRBV7-9 to TRBJ1-2; tentatively, D is TRBD1 (6 bases). CDR1 and CDR2 (germline): SEHNR, FQNEAQ (reference sequence). V was pared by 3 bases and J by 6 bases, with 11 bases between. This CDR3 has 13 amino acids. The CDR3 DNA reads TGTGCCAGCAGCTTTGGGACATCGGATGGCTACACCTTC. Amino acid sequence: CASSFGTSDGYTF. Drawing the rest from reference TRBV7-9 and TRBJ1-2, the complete variable domain is DTGVSQNPRHKITKRGQNVTFRCDPISEHNRLYWYRQTLGQGPEFLTYFQNEAQLEKSRLLSDRFSAERPKGSFSTLEIQRTEQGDSAMYLCASSFGTSDGYTFGSGTRLTVV.

This clonotype is deemed medium-sized. The rearrangement links TRBV12-3 or TRBV12-4 to TRBJ1-4, with no clear D. The CDR3 spans 13 residues. V was shortened by 7 bases and J by 6 bases, with 12 bases between the two germline ends. CDR3 nucleotides: TGTGCCAGCACCTTAGCCCCGGATGAAAAACTGTTTTTT. This sequence encodes CASTLAPDEKLFF.

This clonotype appeared a single time. The limits of the CDR3 on the DNA are not certain, so only TCRdb's listed CDR3 is given. The gene calls are TRBV4-1 and TRBJ2-1; TRBD1, as called in the table, went unchecked against the DNA. The CDR3 spans 13 residues, counting both ends. Per the germline V gene, CDR1 is MGHRA and CDR2 is YSYEKL. The CDR3 sequence: CASSPLTFGGKFF.

This clonotype has a handful of counts. V usage is TRBV20-1 and J usage is TRBJ2-3; D is unresolved. There are 14 residues in the CDR3. The germline V gene encodes CDR1 DFQATT and CDR2 SNEGSKA (reference sequence). V lost 6 bases to trimming and J lost 2 bases, with 15 bases between them. For the CDR3, the DNA is TGCAGTGCCATCCTAACGGGCCCCACAGATACGCAGTATTTT. Its protein product is CSAILTGPTDTQYF.

This clonotype was recorded a few times. The gene calls are TRBV5-1 and TRBJ2-7, with D unresolved. V was cut by 3 bases and J by 0 bases, with 7 bases left in between. The CDR3 covers 13 residues. The germline CDR1 and CDR2 sequences are SGHRS and YFSETQ. CDR3 nucleotides: TGCGCCAGCAGCTCCTTCTACTCCTACGAGCAGTACTTC. Protein sequence: CASSSFYSYEQYF.